The clone carrying this TCR beta chain was recorded once. Its antigen is as yet unknown. This sample stems from a study of CD8+CD57+ T cells in acquired aplastic anemia. Study-wide results and caveats: Roughly 31 CD8+ CDR3 sequences were shared between patients and controls.

Genomic DNA acted as the template from which TCR beta VDJ combination and CDR3 sequence profiling were carried out. MiXCR was run by TCRdb on the reads, yielding one entry per CDR3 protein. This table holds some 170,000 distinct CDR3 sequences, roughly 47% found once. Sequencing used sorted CD4+, CD8+, or CD8+CD57+ T cells (not recorded which) from PBMCs. The sequence came from a human donor in good health.

The CDR3 DNA is TGTGCCAGCTCGGCCTCTACAGTCGAGTCCTACGAGCAGTACTTC. As protein: CASSASTVESYEQYF. The chain carries TRBV6-2 or TRBV6-3 and TRBJ2-7; unclear D gene. Per the germline V gene, CDR1 is MNHEY and CDR2 is SVGEGT. The V and J ends lost 8 bases and 1 base respectively, with 18 bases between them. This CDR3 comprises 15 residues.